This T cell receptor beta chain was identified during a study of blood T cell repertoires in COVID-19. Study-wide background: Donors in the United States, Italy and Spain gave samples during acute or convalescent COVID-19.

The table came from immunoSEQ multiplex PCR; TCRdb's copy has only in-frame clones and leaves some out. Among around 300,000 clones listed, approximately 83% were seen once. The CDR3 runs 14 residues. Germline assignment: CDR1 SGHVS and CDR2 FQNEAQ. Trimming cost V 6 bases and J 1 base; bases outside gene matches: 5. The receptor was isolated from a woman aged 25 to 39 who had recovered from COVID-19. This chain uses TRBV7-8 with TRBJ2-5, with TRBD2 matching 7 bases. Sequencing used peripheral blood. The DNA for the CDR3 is TGTGCCAGCAGTGGGAGCGGGACCCAAGAGACCCAGTACTTC. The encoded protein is CASSGSGTQETQYF.